This is a list of T cell receptor beta chains from one sample in a study of Graves' ophthalmopathy and Graves' hyperthyroidism. TCRdb fed the multiplex PCR reads into MiXCR, producing one record per CDR3 protein. The table shows about 620,000 distinct CDR3 sequences, with approximately 22% occurring only once. Source material: peripheral blood. Receptor source: a young woman with stable Graves' hyperthyroidism. Some clones in this sample may be carry-over from other donors' samples. Both conserved end residues are part of each CDR3. Each record gives: D gene, J gene, V gene, clone size, CDR3 protein, CDR3 DNA. D genes are given only for firm matches. For some rows the clone size is stated as once, few or many, or as a class when expanded; others skip it.

d_call: TRBD1; j_call: TRBJ1-6; v_call: TRBV7-2; clone_size: NA; cdr3_aa: CASSPRQGRNSPLHF; cdr3_nt: TGTGCCAGCAGCCCCCGACAGGGGAGGAATTCACCCCTCCACTTT
d_call: NA; j_call: TRBJ1-1; v_call: TRBV7-2; clone_size: many; cdr3_aa: CASSLETENTEAFF; cdr3_nt: TGTGCCAGCAGCTTAGAGACAGAGAACACTGAAGCTTTCTTT
d_call: NA; j_call: TRBJ1-5; v_call: TRBV2; clone_size: NA; cdr3_aa: CASAGTGSNQPQHF; cdr3_nt: TGTGCCAGCGCTGGGACCGGAAGCAATCAGCCCCAGCATTTT
d_call: NA; j_call: TRBJ1-2; v_call: TRBV28; clone_size: NA; cdr3_aa: CASRTIQGYYGYTF; cdr3_nt: TGTGCCAGCAGGACGATACAGGGCTACTATGGCTACACCTTC
d_call: TRBD1; j_call: TRBJ2-6; v_call: TRBV5-1; clone_size: many; cdr3_aa: CASSLGTGGSGANVLTF; cdr3_nt: TGCGCCAGCAGCTTGGGGACAGGGGGATCTGGGGCCAACGTCCTGACTTTC
d_call: NA; j_call: TRBJ2-7; v_call: TRBV28; clone_size: NA; cdr3_aa: CASSLLGEVSYEQYF; cdr3_nt: TGTGCCAGCAGCCTTTTAGGGGAGGTTTCGTACGAGCAGTACTTC
d_call: NA; j_call: TRBJ1-3; v_call: TRBV9; clone_size: many; cdr3_aa: CASSVDPSGNTIYF; cdr3_nt: TGTGCCAGCAGCGTAGATCCCTCTGGAAACACCATATATTTT
d_call: NA; j_call: TRBJ1-2; v_call: TRBV7-2; clone_size: many; cdr3_aa: CASSLGHTNYGYTF; cdr3_nt: TGTGCCAGCAGCTTAGGTCACACTAACTATGGCTACACCTTC
d_call: NA; j_call: TRBJ2-3; v_call: TRBV15; clone_size: many; cdr3_aa: CATRSGTSTDTQYF; cdr3_nt: TGTGCCACCAGGTCCGGGACTAGCACAGATACGCAGTATTTT
d_call: NA; j_call: TRBJ2-2; v_call: TRBV7-9; clone_size: NA; cdr3_aa: CASSPVVEGTGELFF; cdr3_nt: TGTGCCAGCAGCCCGGTCGTTGAGGGCACCGGGGAGCTGTTTTTT
d_call: NA; j_call: TRBJ1-1; v_call: TRBV7-8; clone_size: many; cdr3_aa: CASSLGVGSTEAFF; cdr3_nt: TGTGCCAGCAGCTTGGGGGTCGGGAGCACTGAAGCTTTCTTT
d_call: NA; j_call: TRBJ2-7; v_call: TRBV27; clone_size: few; cdr3_aa: CASSSQSNEQYF; cdr3_nt: TGTGCCAGCAGTTCCCAAAGCAACGAGCAGTACTTC
d_call: TRBD1; j_call: TRBJ1-5; v_call: TRBV20-1; clone_size: many; cdr3_aa: CSATGTGSVQPQHF; cdr3_nt: TGCAGTGCGACCGGGACAGGGTCCGTTCAGCCCCAGCATTTT
d_call: TRBD2; j_call: TRBJ2-5; v_call: TRBV5-4; clone_size: NA; cdr3_aa: CASSTPSGGRKEYF; cdr3_nt: TGTGCCAGCAGCACCCCTAGCGGGGGGCGTAAAGAGTACTTC
d_call: NA; j_call: TRBJ1-1; v_call: TRBV7-3; clone_size: many; cdr3_aa: CASSPGTSMNTEAFF; cdr3_nt: TGTGCCAGCAGCCCAGGGACCTCCATGAACACTGAAGCTTTCTTT
d_call: NA; j_call: TRBJ1-1; v_call: TRBV18; clone_size: many; cdr3_aa: CASSHPDTEAFF; cdr3_nt: TGTGCCAGCTCACATCCGGACACTGAAGCTTTCTTT
d_call: NA; j_call: TRBJ1-1; v_call: TRBV19; clone_size: few; cdr3_aa: CASSTDGEVGVNTEAFF; cdr3_nt: TGTGCCAGTAGTACGGACGGGGAAGTAGGCGTGAACACTGAAGCTTTCTTT
d_call: TRBD1; j_call: TRBJ1-1; v_call: TRBV9; clone_size: many; cdr3_aa: CASSSDDRGGTEAFF; cdr3_nt: TGTGCCAGCAGCTCGGACGACAGGGGGGGGACTGAAGCTTTCTTT
d_call: NA; j_call: TRBJ1-6; v_call: TRBV12-3/TRBV12-4; clone_size: many; cdr3_aa: CASSSQSHLNSPLHF; cdr3_nt: TGTGCCAGCAGTTCTCAGTCGCACCTTAATTCACCCCTCCACTTT
d_call: NA; j_call: TRBJ2-7; v_call: TRBV27; clone_size: NA; cdr3_aa: CASSKAGGAYEQYF; cdr3_nt: TGTGCCAGCAGCAAAGCGGGTGGGGCCTACGAGCAGTACTTC
d_call: NA; j_call: TRBJ1-3; v_call: TRBV5-1; clone_size: NA; cdr3_aa: CASSLPSASSGNTIYF; cdr3_nt: TGCGCCAGCAGCTTGCCCTCAGCATCCTCTGGAAACACCATATATTTT
d_call: NA; j_call: TRBJ2-7; v_call: TRBV18; clone_size: many; cdr3_aa: CASSPPSGQSYEQYF; cdr3_nt: TGTGCCAGCTCACCACCATCTGGACAATCCTACGAGCAGTACTTC
d_call: NA; j_call: TRBJ1-3; v_call: TRBV6-5; clone_size: many; cdr3_aa: CASSYSNIQSSGNTIYF; cdr3_nt: TGTGCCAGCAGTTACTCGAACATACAGAGCTCTGGAAACACCATATATTTT
d_call: NA; j_call: TRBJ1-5; v_call: TRBV28; clone_size: many; cdr3_aa: CASSLEQGNQPQHF; cdr3_nt: TGTGCCAGCAGTTTGGAGCAGGGCAATCAGCCCCAGCATTTT
d_call: NA; j_call: TRBJ1-5; v_call: TRBV6-5; clone_size: NA; cdr3_aa: CASSYSIGQPQHF; cdr3_nt: TGTGCCAGCAGTTACTCGATCGGTCAGCCCCAGCATTTT
d_call: TRBD1; j_call: TRBJ2-2; v_call: TRBV6-1; clone_size: NA; cdr3_aa: CASSQPSGTGPTGELFF; cdr3_nt: TGTGCCAGCAGTCAACCCTCCGGGACAGGGCCCACCGGGGAGCTGTTTTTT
d_call: NA; j_call: TRBJ2-2; v_call: TRBV12-3/TRBV12-4; clone_size: many; cdr3_aa: CASSRGADTGELFF; cdr3_nt: TGTGCCAGCAGCCGCGGGGCGGACACCGGGGAGCTGTTTTTT
d_call: NA; j_call: TRBJ2-7; v_call: TRBV19; clone_size: once; cdr3_aa: CASSIGQNYEQYF; cdr3_nt: TGTGCCAGTAGTATCGGGCAGAACTACGAGCAGTACTTC
d_call: NA; j_call: TRBJ2-7; v_call: TRBV20-1; clone_size: many; cdr3_aa: CSARREGYEQCF; cdr3_nt: TGCAGTGCTAGAAGGGAAGGCTACGAGCAGTGCTTC
d_call: NA; j_call: TRBJ1-2; v_call: TRBV15; clone_size: NA; cdr3_aa: CATSRDSGYTF; cdr3_nt: TGTGCCACCAGCAGAGATTCGGGCTACACCTTC
d_call: TRBD2; j_call: TRBJ2-5; v_call: TRBV6-4; clone_size: few; cdr3_aa: CASSEGGDQETQYF; cdr3_nt: TGTGCCAGCAGTGAGGGAGGGGACCAAGAGACCCAGTACTTC
d_call: NA; j_call: TRBJ2-2; v_call: TRBV6-2/TRBV6-3; clone_size: many; cdr3_aa: CASSYLTTTGELFF; cdr3_nt: TGTGCCAGCAGTTATTTGACCACTACCGGGGAGCTGTTTTTT
d_call: TRBD2; j_call: TRBJ2-7; v_call: TRBV20-1; clone_size: NA; cdr3_aa: CSARRLALSYEQYF; cdr3_nt: TGCAGTGCTAGAAGACTAGCGCTGTCCTACGAGCAGTACTTC
d_call: NA; j_call: TRBJ1-3; v_call: TRBV30; clone_size: many; cdr3_aa: CAWSVHSGMPFDTIYF; cdr3_nt: TGTGCCTGGAGTGTACACTCCGGCATGCCCTTCGACACCATATATTTT
d_call: TRBD2; j_call: TRBJ2-5; v_call: TRBV11-2; clone_size: many; cdr3_aa: CASSLGGRGAGTQYF; cdr3_nt: TGTGCCAGCAGCTTGGGCGGGAGGGGGGCCGGGACCCAGTACTTC
d_call: TRBD1; j_call: TRBJ2-5; v_call: TRBV28; clone_size: many; cdr3_aa: CASRDRAWETQYF; cdr3_nt: TGTGCCAGCAGGGACAGGGCCTGGGAGACCCAGTACTTC
d_call: TRBD1; j_call: TRBJ2-7; v_call: TRBV18; clone_size: NA; cdr3_aa: CASSPGTEKYEQYF; cdr3_nt: TGTGCCAGCTCACCTGGGACAGAAAAATACGAGCAGTACTTC
d_call: NA; j_call: TRBJ1-2; v_call: TRBV29-1; clone_size: many; cdr3_aa: CSVEAGLWGYTF; cdr3_nt: TGCAGCGTTGAAGCAGGCCTTTGGGGCTACACCTTC
d_call: NA; j_call: TRBJ1-3; v_call: TRBV20-1; clone_size: NA; cdr3_aa: CSAFSTLGGDTIYF; cdr3_nt: TGCAGTGCGTTCTCGACACTCGGTGGGGACACCATATATTTT
d_call: NA; j_call: TRBJ2-2; v_call: TRBV15; clone_size: NA; cdr3_aa: CATSRDFSTSGELFF; cdr3_nt: TGTGCCACCAGCAGAGATTTTTCGACATCCGGGGAGCTGTTTTTT